The 12 T cell receptor beta chains listed next were all sequenced from one sample in a study of CD8+ T cells in alopecia areata. Described treatment: oral pan-JAK inhibitor, 5-10 mg twice daily. RNA was extracted and reverse transcribed into cDNA as the sequencing template. The method was immunoSEQ multiplex PCR; TCRdb's version includes in-frame clones alone and lacks a portion of them. The table records a few hundred thousand clones, about 60% of them present only once. The input for sequencing was CD4+ T cells sorted from blood, taken around week 54, from a patient treated with tofacitinib. Receptors originate from a human donor with alopecia areata.

The gene calls are TRBV19 and TRBJ1-2; possible D gene TRBD1, 6 bases. The V end lost 9 bases, the J end lost 5 bases, and 19 bases lay between the germline ends. CDR3 size: 14 residues. Per germline, CDR1 LNHDA and CDR2 SQIVND (reference sequence). The CDR3 loop reads CASWIGTRGYGYTF. CDR3 nucleotide sequence: TGTGCCAGCTGGATCGGGACACGGGGTTATGGCTACACCTTC.

CDR3 sequence (DNA): TGTGCCTGTGGGGGGAACACCGGGGAGCTGTTTTTT. Amino acids: CACGGNTGELFF. V gene TRBV30 combines with J gene TRBJ2-2; D possibly uses TRBD1 or TRBD2 (5 bases each). This CDR3 contains 12 residues. Trimming removed 6 bases at V and 1 base at J, with 6 bases between. Germline V gene sequence: CDR1 GTSNPN, CDR2 SVGIG (reference sequence).

The chain couples TRBV6-6 to TRBJ2-1, with TRBD1 matching 7 bases. This CDR3 region has 13 residues. Germline-derived CDR1 and CDR2 are MNHNY and SVGAGI (reference sequence). The V gene end was trimmed by 7 bases and the J gene end by 6 bases; junction bases not matched to a gene: 6. The CDR3 DNA reads TGTGCCAGCACTCCACAGGGGACCAATGAGCAGTTCTTC. This sequence encodes CASTPQGTNEQFF.

This clone was counted between two and nine times. The CDR3 region is CSARRGTADTEAFF. The DNA for the CDR3 is TGCAGCGCCCGAAGGGGGACAGCGGATACTGAAGCTTTCTTT. The chain couples TRBV29-1 to TRBJ1-1, with TRBD1 matching 7 bases. The CDR3 covers 14 residues. Per germline, CDR1 SQVTM and CDR2 ANQGSEA. The trim removed 7 bases at V and 5 bases at J, leaving 13 bases unmatched.

The rearrangement links TRBV29-1 to TRBJ1-2, with 9 bases fitting TRBD1. V gave up 3 bases and J gave up 7 bases; unmatched junction bases: 12. This CDR3 region has 15 residues. Germline CDR1 SQVTM, CDR2 ANQGSEA. The CDR3 protein is CSVDGANRGRGGYTF. The DNA for the CDR3 is TGCAGCGTTGATGGGGCCAACAGGGGGCGAGGTGGCTACACCTTC.

The chain recombines TRBV2 with TRBJ2-5; D unclear. Trimming shortened V by 10 bases and J by 4 bases, and 10 bases separated the two germline ends. This CDR3 is built from 11 residues. Germline V gene data show CDR1 as SNHLY and CDR2 as FYNNEI. The CDR3 reads CATAKLETQYF. CDR3 sequence (DNA): TGTGCCACTGCGAAACTAGAGACCCAGTACTTC.

V usage is TRBV29-1 and J usage is TRBJ1-5; 7 positions agree with TRBD1. J gave up 3 bases and V 5 bases, and 4 bases lay outside the gene matches. CDR1 and CDR2 from the germline V gene are SQVTM and ANQGSEA. This CDR3 contains 13 residues. For the CDR3, the DNA is TGCAGCGTTAAGGGACAGTCCAATCAGCCCCAGCATTTT. Residues: CSVKGQSNQPQHF. The full variable domain, completed using reference TRBV29-1 and TRBJ1-5, is SAVISQKPSRDICQRGTSLTIQCQVDSQVTMMFWYRQQPGQSLTLIATANQGSEATYESGFVIDKFPISRPNLTFSTLTVSNMSPEDSSIYLCSVKGQSNQPQHFGDGTRLSIL.

The V gene is TRBV29-1, the J gene TRBJ2-3; D call uncertain. The CDR3 has 10 residues. Germline V CDR1 and CDR2: SQVTM, ANQGSEA. The V gene lost 5 bases and the J gene lost 5 bases, with 5 bases spanning the gap. DNA for the CDR3: TGCAGCGTTCCGGGAGATACGCAGTATTTT. Protein sequence: CSVPGDTQYF.

The chain uses TRBV11-2 and TRBJ2-2; perhaps TRBD1 as D (6 bases). The CDR3 consists of 15 residues. From germline, CDR1 is SGHAT and CDR2 FQNNGV. The V end was cut by 2 bases, the J end by 1 base, with 8 bases between. This CDR3 reads CASSLKTGNTGELFF. CDR3 sequence (DNA): TGTGCCAGCAGCTTAAAGACAGGGAACACCGGGGAGCTGTTTTTT.

This clone was picked up a small number of times. This chain uses TRBV5-5 with TRBJ1-1; D might be TRBD1 (5 bases). This CDR3 comprises 13 residues. The V gene's germline CDR1 is SGHKS and CDR2 YYEKEE (reference sequence). Deletions cut 1 base from V and 8 bases from J, with 12 bases between. CDR3 nucleotides: TGTGCCAGCAGCTTGCCGGGAGGGGACGAAGCTTTCTTT. It codes for CASSLPGGDEAFF.

The V and J genes are TRBV4-3 and TRBJ1-5, with D perhaps TRBD1 (5 bases). The CDR3 length is 16 residues. Per germline, CDR1 LGHNA and CDR2 YSLEER. Trimming cost V 4 bases and J 3 bases, with 16 bases left between them. Written as DNA, the CDR3 is TGCGCCAGCAGCCCCCATACGGGGGAAACCAATCAGCCCCAGCATTTT. Its protein product is CASSPHTGETNQPQHF.

The chain joins TRBV4-1 to TRBJ1-2, with TRBD1 as a possible D gene (6 bases). V was clipped by 3 bases and J by 4 bases, with 15 bases between them. CDR1 MGHRA and CDR2 YSYEKL come from the germline V gene. The CDR3 loop spans 15 amino acids. DNA of the CDR3: TGCGCCAGCAGCCACACAGGACAGAGTCTCTATGGCTACACCTTC. It yields the protein CASSHTGQSLYGYTF.